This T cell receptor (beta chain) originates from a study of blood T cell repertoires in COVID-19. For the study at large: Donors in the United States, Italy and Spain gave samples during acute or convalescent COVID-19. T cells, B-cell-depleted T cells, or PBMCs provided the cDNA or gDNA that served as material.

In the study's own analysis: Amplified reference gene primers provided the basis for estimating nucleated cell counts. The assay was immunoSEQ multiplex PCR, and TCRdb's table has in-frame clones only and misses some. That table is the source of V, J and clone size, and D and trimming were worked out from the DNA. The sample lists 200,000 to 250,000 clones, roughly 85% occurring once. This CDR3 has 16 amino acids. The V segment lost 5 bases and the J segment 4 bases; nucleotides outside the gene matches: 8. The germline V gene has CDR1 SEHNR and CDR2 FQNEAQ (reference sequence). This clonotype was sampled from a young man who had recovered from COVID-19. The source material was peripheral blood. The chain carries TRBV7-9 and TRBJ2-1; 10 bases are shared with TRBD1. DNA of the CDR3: TGTGCCAGCAGCGCGCGGGGGACAGGGGTGTACAATGAGCAGTTCTTC. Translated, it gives CASSARGTGVYNEQFF.